This T cell receptor beta chain emerged from a study of T cells in Graves' hyperthyroidism and ophthalmopathy. This clonotype appeared many times. Clinicians diagnosed patients from clinical symptoms, serum thyroxine and TRAb, thyroid ultrasound and orbital computed tomography. The PBMCs were taken from over 9.5 ml of fresh peripheral blood. Amplification yielded TCR beta CDR3 regions, with RNA transcripts as the source. Carried out on the TCR CDR3, a first-round RT-PCR used the HTBI primer set. TCRdb re-analysed the multiplex PCR reads in MiXCR, keeping a single row per CDR3 protein. The data hold some 400,000 distinct CDR3 sequences, with about a fifth observed a single time. The CDR3 is made up of 17 amino acids. The junction had 7 bases not matched to a gene; V was cut back by 1 base and J by 0 bases. Germline CDR1 KGHSH, CDR2 LQKENI.

Sequencing used blood. V is TRBV18 and J is TRBJ1-1, with 8 bases that match TRBD1. The receptor was derived from a woman younger than 30 with Graves' hyperthyroidism. CDR3 DNA sequence: TGTGCCAGCTCACCACGAAGACAGGGGCCCTTGAACACTGAAGCTTTCTTT. Translating it yields CASSPRRQGPLNTEAFF.